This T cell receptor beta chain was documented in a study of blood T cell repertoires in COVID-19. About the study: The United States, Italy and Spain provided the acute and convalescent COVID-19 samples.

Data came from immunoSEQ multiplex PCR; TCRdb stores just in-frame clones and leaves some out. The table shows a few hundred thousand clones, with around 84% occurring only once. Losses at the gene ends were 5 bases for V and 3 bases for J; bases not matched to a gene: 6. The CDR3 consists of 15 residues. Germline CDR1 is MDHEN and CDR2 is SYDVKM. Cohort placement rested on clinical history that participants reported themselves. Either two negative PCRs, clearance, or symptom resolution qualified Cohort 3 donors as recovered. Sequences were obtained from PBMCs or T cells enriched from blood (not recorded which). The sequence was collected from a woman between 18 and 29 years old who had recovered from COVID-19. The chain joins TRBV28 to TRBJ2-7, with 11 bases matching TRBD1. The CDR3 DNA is TGTGCCAGCAGTCTTAAGGGGACAGGGGGCTACGAGCAGTACTTC. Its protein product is CASSLKGTGGYEQYF.